This paragraph covers one T cell receptor beta chain sequence. The sequenced fragment ends 3 residues before the CDR3 boundary, so the rest is inferred from the germline J gene. The CDR3 is 15 residues long. Germline values: CDR1 SQVTM, CDR2 ANQGSEA. With 6 bases clipped from V and 3 bases from J, the junction kept 14 bases outside the gene matches. Clones were read by immunoSEQ multiplex PCR, and TCRdb kept only the in-frame ones, dropping some. This table lists 25,000 to 35,000 clones. The sample comes from a study of Tregs in tolerant kidney transplant recipients. CD4+CD25+CD127- Tregs, CD4+CD25- non-Tregs, CD4 and CD8 cells were sorted.

This material consisted of CD8+ T cells from blood, taken before the transplant. The gene calls are TRBV29-1 and TRBJ2-7; 7 nucleotides line up with TRBD1. This clonotype was sampled from a human donor who received a combined kidney and bone marrow transplant. The CDR3: CSVATGVGLFYEQYF. CDR3 DNA, as far as it was read: TGCAGCGTCGCAACAGGGGTGGGTCTATTCTACGAG.